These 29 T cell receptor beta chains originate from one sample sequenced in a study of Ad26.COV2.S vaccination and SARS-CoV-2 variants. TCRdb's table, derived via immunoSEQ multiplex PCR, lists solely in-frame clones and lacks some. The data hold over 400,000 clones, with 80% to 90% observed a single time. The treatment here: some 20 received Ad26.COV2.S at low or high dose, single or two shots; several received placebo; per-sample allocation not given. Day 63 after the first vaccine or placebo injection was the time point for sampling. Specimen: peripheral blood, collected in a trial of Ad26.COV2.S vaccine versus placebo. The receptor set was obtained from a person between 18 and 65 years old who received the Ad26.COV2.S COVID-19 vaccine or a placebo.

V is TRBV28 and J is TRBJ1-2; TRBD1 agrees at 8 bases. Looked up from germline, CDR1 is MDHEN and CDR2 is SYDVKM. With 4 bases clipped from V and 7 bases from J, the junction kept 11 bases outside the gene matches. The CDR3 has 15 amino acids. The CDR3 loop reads CASSSPGQAYSGYTF. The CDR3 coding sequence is TGTGCCAGCAGTTCTCCGGGACAGGCATACTCTGGCTACACCTTC.

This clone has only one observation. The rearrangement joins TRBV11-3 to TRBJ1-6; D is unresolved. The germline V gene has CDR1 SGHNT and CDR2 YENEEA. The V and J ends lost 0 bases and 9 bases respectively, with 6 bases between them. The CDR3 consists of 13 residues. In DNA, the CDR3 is TGTGCCAGCAGCTTAGATCCACTTTCACCCCTCCACTTT. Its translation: CASSLDPLSPLHF. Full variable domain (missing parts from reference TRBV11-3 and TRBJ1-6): EAGVVQSPRYKIIEKKQPVAFWCNPISGHNTLYWYLQNLGQGPELLIRYENEEAVDDSQLPKDRFSAERLKGVDSTLKIQPAELGDSAVYLCASSLDPLSPLHFGNGTRLTVT.

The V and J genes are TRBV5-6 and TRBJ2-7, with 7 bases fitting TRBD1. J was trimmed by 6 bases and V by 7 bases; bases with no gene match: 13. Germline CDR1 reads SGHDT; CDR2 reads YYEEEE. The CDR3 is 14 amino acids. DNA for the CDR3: TGTGCCAGCGCGCTGGGAGCACAGGGGACCGAGCAGTACTTC. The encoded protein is CASALGAQGTEQYF.

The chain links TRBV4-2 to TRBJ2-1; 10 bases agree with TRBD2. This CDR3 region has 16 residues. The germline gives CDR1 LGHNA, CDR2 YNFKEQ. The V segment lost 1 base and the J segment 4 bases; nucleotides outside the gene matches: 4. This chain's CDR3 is CASSQGGLARYNEQFF. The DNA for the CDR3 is TGTGCCAGCAGCCAAGGGGGACTAGCGAGGTACAATGAGCAGTTCTTC.

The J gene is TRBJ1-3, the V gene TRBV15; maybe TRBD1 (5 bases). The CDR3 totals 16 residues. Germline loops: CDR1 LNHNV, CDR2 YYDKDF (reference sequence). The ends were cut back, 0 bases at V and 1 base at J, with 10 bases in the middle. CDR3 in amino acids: CATSRDGAGSGNTIYF. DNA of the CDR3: TGTGCCACCAGCAGAGATGGGGCGGGGTCTGGAAACACCATATATTTT.

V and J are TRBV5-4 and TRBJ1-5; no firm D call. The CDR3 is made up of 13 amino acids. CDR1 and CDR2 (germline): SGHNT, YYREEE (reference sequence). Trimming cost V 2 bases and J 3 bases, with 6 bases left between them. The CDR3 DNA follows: TGTGCCAGCAGCTTCAGGTACAATCAGCCCCAGCATTTT. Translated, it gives CASSFRYNQPQHF.

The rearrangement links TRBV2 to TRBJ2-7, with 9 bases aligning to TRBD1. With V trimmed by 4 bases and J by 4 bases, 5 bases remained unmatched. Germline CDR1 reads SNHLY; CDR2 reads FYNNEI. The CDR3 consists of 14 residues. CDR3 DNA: TGTGCCAGCAGTGGGGACAGGGTTGGTTACGAGCAGTACTTC. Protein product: CASSGDRVGYEQYF.

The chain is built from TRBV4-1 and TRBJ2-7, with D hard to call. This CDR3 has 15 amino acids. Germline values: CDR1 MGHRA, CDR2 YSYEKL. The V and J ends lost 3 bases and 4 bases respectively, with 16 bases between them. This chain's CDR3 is CASSQGFSYKYEQYV. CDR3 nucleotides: TGCGCCAGCAGCCAGGGATTTTCCTATAAATACGAGCAGTACGTC.

In DNA form, the CDR3 reads TGTGCCAGCAGCCCCCCCCTCCGAGACAGAAGGATTAGCTATGGCTACACCTTC. Amino acids: CASSPPLRDRRISYGYTF. This chain connects TRBV3-1 (or the pseudogene TRBV3-2) to TRBJ1-2; TRBD1 might be the D (5 bases). The CDR3 has 18 amino acids. Trimming removed 4 bases from V and 4 bases from J, with 25 bases in between. Germline assignment: CDR1 LGHDT and CDR2 YNNKEL (reference sequence).

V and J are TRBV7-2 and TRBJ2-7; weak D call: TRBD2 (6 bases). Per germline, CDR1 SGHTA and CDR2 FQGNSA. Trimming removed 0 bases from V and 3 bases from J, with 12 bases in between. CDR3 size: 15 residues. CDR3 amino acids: CASSLAPLGGYEQYF. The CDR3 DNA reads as TGTGCCAGCAGCTTAGCGCCTCTCGGGGGCTACGAGCAGTACTTC.

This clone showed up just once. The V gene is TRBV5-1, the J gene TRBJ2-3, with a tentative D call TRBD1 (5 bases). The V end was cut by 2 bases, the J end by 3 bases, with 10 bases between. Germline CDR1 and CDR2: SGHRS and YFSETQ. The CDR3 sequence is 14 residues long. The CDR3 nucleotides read TGCGCCAGCAGCTTTAGGCCAGGGACAGATACGCAGTATTTT. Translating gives CASSFRPGTDTQYF.

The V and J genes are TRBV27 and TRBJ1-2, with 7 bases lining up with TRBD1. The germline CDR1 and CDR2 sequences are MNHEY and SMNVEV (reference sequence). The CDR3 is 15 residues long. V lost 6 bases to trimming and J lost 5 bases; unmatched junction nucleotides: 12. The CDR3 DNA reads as TGTGCCAGCAGACCTCCCGGGACAGTTTTTTATGGCTACACCTTC. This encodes CASRPPGTVFYGYTF.

The CDR3 DNA is TGTGCCAGCAGCTTATACAGCACAGATACGCAGTATTTT. It specifies CASSLYSTDTQYF. The chain links TRBV7-3 to TRBJ2-3; D remains unclear. Trimming removed 2 bases at V and 0 bases at J, with 3 bases between. Germline CDR1 is SGHTA and CDR2 is FQGTGA. The CDR3 extends over 13 amino acids.

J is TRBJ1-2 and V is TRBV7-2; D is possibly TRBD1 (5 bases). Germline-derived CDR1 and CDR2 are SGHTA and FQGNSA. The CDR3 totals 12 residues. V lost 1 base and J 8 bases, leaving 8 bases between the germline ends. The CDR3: CASSLDGTGYTF. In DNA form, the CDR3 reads TGTGCCAGCAGCTTAGACGGGACGGGCTACACCTTC.

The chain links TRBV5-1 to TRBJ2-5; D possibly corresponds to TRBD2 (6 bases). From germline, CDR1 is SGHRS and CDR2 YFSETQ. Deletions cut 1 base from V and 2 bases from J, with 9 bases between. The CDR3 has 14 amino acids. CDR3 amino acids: CASSLPGGQETQYF. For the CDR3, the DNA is TGCGCCAGCAGCTTGCCAGGAGGGCAAGAGACCCAGTACTTC. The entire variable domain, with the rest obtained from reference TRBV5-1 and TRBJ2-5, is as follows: KAGVTQTPRYLIKTRGQQVTLSCSPISGHRSVSWYQQTPGQGLQFLFEYFSETQRNKGNFPGRFSGRQFSNSRSEMNVSTLELGDSALYLCASSLPGGQETQYFGPGTRLLVL.

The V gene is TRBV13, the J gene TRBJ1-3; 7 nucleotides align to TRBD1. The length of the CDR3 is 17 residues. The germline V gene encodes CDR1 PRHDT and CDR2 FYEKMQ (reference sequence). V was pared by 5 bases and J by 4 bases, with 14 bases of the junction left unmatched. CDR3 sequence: CASSRTPQGSRGNTIYF. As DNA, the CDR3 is TGTGCCAGCAGCAGGACGCCACAGGGGAGTCGAGGAAACACCATATATTTT.

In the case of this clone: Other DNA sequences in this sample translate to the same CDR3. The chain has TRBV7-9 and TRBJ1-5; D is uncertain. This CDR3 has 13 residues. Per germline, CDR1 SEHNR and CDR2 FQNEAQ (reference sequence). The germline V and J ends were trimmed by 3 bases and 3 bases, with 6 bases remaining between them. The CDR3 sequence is CASSLAVNQPQHF. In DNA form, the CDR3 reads TGTGCCAGCAGCTTGGCGGTCAATCAGCCCCAGCATTTT.

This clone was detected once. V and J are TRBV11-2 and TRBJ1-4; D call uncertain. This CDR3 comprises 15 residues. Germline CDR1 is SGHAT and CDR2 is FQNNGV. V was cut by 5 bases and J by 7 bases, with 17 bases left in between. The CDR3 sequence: CASSRGGSSTEKLFF. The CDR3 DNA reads TGTGCCAGCAGCCGGGGTGGCAGCTCCACTGAAAAACTGTTTTTT.

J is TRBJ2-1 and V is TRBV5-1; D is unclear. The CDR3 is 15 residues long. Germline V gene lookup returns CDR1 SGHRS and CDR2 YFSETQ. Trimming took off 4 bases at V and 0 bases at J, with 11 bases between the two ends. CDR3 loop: CASSQHLSSYNEQFF. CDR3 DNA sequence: TGCGCCAGCAGCCAACACCTGAGCTCCTACAATGAGCAGTTCTTC.

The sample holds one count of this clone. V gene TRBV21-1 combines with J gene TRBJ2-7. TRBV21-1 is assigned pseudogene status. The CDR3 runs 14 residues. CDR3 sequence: CASSINPSSYEQYF. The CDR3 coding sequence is TGTGCCAGCAGCATCAACCCTTCCTCCTACGAGCAGTACTTC.

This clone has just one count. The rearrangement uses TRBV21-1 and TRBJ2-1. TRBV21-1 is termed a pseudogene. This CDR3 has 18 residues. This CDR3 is CASSKGLSELVTANEQFF. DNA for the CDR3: TGTGCCAGCAGCAAAGGCCTGTCGGAATTGGTCACCGCCAATGAGCAGTTCTTC.

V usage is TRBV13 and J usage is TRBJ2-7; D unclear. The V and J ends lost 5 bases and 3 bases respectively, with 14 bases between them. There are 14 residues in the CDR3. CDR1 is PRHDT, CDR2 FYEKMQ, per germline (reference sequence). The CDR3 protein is CASSQAMGYYEQYF. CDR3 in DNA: TGTGCCAGCAGCCAAGCAATGGGCTACTACGAGCAGTACTTC.

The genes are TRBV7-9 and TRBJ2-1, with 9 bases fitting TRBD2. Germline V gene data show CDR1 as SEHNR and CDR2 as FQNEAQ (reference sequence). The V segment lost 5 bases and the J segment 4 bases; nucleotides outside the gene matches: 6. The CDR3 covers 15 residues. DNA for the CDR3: TGTGCCAGCAGCCAAGTAGCGGGAGAGTACAATGAGCAGTTCTTC. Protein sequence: CASSQVAGEYNEQFF. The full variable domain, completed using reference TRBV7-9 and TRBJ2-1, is DTGVSQNPRHKITKRGQNVTFRCDPISEHNRLYWYRQTLGQGPEFLTYFQNEAQLEKSRLLSDRFSAERPKGSFSTLEIQRTEQGDSAMYLCASSQVAGEYNEQFFGPGTRLTVL.

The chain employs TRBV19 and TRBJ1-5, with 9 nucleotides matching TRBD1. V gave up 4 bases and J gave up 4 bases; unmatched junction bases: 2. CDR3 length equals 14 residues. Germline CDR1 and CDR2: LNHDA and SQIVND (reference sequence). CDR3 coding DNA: TGTGCCAGTAGTACGGGACAGGGAAATCAGCCCCAGCATTTT. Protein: CASSTGQGNQPQHF. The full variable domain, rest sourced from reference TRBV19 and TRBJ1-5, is DGGITQSPKYLFRKEGQNVTLSCEQNLNHDAMYWYRQDPGQGLRLIYYSQIVNDFQKGDIAEGYSVSREKKESFPLTVTSAQKNPTAFYLCASSTGQGNQPQHFGDGTRLSIL.

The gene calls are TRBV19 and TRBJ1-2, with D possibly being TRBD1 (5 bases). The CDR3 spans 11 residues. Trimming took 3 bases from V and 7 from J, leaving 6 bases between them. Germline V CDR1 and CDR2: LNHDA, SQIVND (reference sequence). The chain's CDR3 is CASSIGTGYTF. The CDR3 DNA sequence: TGTGCCAGTAGTATTGGGACTGGCTACACCTTC.

DNA for the CDR3: TGTGCCATCAGTGTGGACAGGGTGGCTGGGGCCAACGTCCTGACTTTC. It encodes CAISVDRVAGANVLTF. J is TRBJ2-6 and V is TRBV10-3, with 8 nucleotides matching TRBD1. The CDR3 is 16 amino acids. V gave up 4 bases and J gave up 2 bases; unmatched junction bases: 4. The germline CDR1 and CDR2 sequences are ENHRY and SYGVKD.

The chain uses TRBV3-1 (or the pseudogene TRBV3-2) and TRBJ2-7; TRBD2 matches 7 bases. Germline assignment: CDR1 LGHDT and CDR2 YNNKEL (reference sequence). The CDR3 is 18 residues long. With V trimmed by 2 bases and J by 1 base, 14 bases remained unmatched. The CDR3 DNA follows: TGTGCCAGCAGCCAACCACCTTGTTGGGAGGGCCGATCCTACGAGCAGTACGTC. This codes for CASSQPPCWEGRSYEQYV.

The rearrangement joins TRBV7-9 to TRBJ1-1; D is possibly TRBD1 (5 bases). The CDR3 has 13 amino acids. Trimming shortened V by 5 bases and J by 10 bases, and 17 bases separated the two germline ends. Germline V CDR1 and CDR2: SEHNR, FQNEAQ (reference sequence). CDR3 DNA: TGTGCCAGCAGCCCCGCGGGGAGGGGACGAGCTTTCTTT. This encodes CASSPAGRGRAFF.

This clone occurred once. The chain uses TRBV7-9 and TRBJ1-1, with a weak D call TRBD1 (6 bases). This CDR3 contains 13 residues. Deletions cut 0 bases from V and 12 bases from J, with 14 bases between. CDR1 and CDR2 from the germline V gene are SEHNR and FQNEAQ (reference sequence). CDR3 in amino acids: CASSLAQRGGSFF. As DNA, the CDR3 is TGTGCCAGCAGCTTAGCGCAGAGAGGGGGATCTTTCTTT.